This T cell receptor (beta chain) was sequenced for a study of T cells in Graves' hyperthyroidism and ophthalmopathy. This clonotype was recorded at least ten times. There are 13 residues in the CDR3. Trimming took off 5 bases at V and 5 bases at J, with 10 bases between the two ends. Per the germline V gene, CDR1 is SNHLY and CDR2 is FYNNEI. Before ophthalmopathy appeared, progressors gave blood at initial hyperthyroidism diagnosis. TCR beta CDR3 sequences were amplified from RNA transcripts. Carried out on the TCR CDR3, a first-round RT-PCR used the HTBI primer set. TCRdb itself ran the multiplex PCR reads through MiXCR, one entry per CDR3 protein. The table records around 300,000 distinct CDR3 sequences, more than 10% of them present only once.

Material: blood. The chain couples TRBV2 to TRBJ2-1; D remains ambiguous. The clonotype comes from a woman aged 25 to 39 with Graves' hyperthyroidism that later progressed to Graves' ophthalmopathy. In DNA, the CDR3 is TGTGCCAGCAGTCTAGGTCGCGACAATGAGCAGTTCTTC. Its translation: CASSLGRDNEQFF.